Below are 21 T cell receptor beta chains sequenced from a single sample in a study of read filtering for tumor transcriptome and immune sequencing. The library was built from around 400 ng RNA with molecular barcoded adaptors for alpha/delta and beta/gamma chains. TCRdb re-called the reads through MiXCR, storing one row per CDR3 protein. This sample yields fewer than 50,000 distinct CDR3 sequences, of which 12% to 15% are seen a single time; 27% belongs to the top ten. Sequenced input: a population of CD138-negative cells sorted from bone marrow. Receptors originate from a donor aged 40 or over with multiple myeloma.

This clonotype occurred many times. The chain carries TRBV7-2 and TRBJ2-7, with 15 bases aligning to TRBD2. With V trimmed by 5 bases and J by 8 bases, 10 bases remained unmatched. CDR1 and CDR2 from the germline V gene are SGHTA and FQGNSA. CDR3 length equals 16 residues. The CDR3 sequence: CASSGGLAGGSGKQYF. For the CDR3, the DNA is TGTGCCAGCAGCGGGGGACTAGCGGGAGGTTCAGGGAAGCAGTACTTC.

This clonotype came up many times. V gene TRBV2 combines with J gene TRBJ2-5; possibly TRBD1 or TRBD2 for D (5 bases each). The V and J ends lost 4 bases and 4 bases respectively, with 19 bases between them. The CDR3 has 16 residues. Germline V lookup: CDR1 SNHLY, CDR2 FYNNEI. CDR3 DNA: TGTGCCAGCAGTGCCTACTCCGGAGGAAGGGGAGAGACCCAGTACTTC. This codes for CASSAYSGGRGETQYF.

This clonotype appeared many times. The chain has TRBV6-2 or TRBV6-3 and TRBJ2-1; D perhaps matches TRBD2 (5 bases). The germline V gene encodes CDR1 MNHEY and CDR2 SVGEGT. Trimming pared 4 bases from V and 5 bases from J, leaving 18 bases between. The CDR3 covers 16 residues. Written as DNA, the CDR3 is TGTGCCAGCAGTTCCCAGCGGACCCGCCGGGACAATGAGCAGTTCTTC. Translation gives CASSSQRTRRDNEQFF.

This clonotype was counted at least ten times. The chain combines TRBV7-2 with TRBJ2-5; no clear D. This CDR3 spans 13 amino acids. Germline CDR1 is SGHTA and CDR2 is FQGNSA. Trimming took 2 bases from V and 2 from J, leaving 6 bases between them. CDR3 in DNA: TGTGCCAGCAGCTTAATAACGCAAGAGACCCAGTACTTC. Translated: CASSLITQETQYF.

This clonotype was recorded a few times. A much larger clonotype is one base distant, so this may be a read error. The gene calls are TRBV4-1 and TRBJ1-1; no clear D gene. V was pared by 4 bases and J by 0 bases, with 12 bases between. Germline V lookup: CDR1 MGHRA, CDR2 YSYEKL. This CDR3 region has 15 residues. The CDR3 reads CASSPAWPLNTEAFF. The DNA for the CDR3 is TGCGCCAGCAGCCCGGCTTGGCCTTTGAACACTGAAGCTTTCTTT.

The chain combines TRBV6-2 or TRBV6-3 with TRBJ1-1; no firm D call. CDR1 and CDR2 from the germline V gene are MNHEY and SVGEGT. CDR3 size: 15 residues. The V end was cut by 2 bases, the J end by 1 base, with 11 bases between. The DNA for the CDR3 is TGTGCCAGCAGTTACGTGCGCCCCGCGAACACTGAAGCTTTCTTT. Translated, it gives CASSYVRPANTEAFF.

This clonotype was observed at least ten times. The rearrangement joins TRBV7-9 to TRBJ2-3; no firm D call. Germline V lookup: CDR1 SEHNR, CDR2 FQNEAQ (reference sequence). Trimming left V 5 bases short and J 1 base short, with 4 bases between. CDR3 size: 12 residues. In nucleotides, the CDR3 is TGTGCCAGCAGCCCAGGCACAGATACGCAGTATTTT. It is translated as CASSPGTDTQYF.

This clonotype was seen many times. The chain links TRBV18 to TRBJ1-4; 7 nucleotides line up with TRBD1. Germline CDR1 is KGHSH and CDR2 is LQKENI. The CDR3 is made up of 15 amino acids. J gave up 0 bases and V 3 bases, and 1 base lay outside the gene matches. This CDR3 is CASSPGQATNEKLFF. CDR3 coding DNA: TGTGCCAGCTCACCCGGACAGGCAACTAATGAAAAACTGTTTTTT.

This clonotype was recorded many times. This rearrangement joins TRBV27 to TRBJ2-7, with TRBD2 as a possible D gene (6 bases). The V and J ends lost 1 base and 2 bases respectively, with 12 bases between them. Per germline, CDR1 MNHEY and CDR2 SMNVEV (reference sequence). The CDR3 spans 15 residues. Here the CDR3 DNA reads TGTGCCAGCAGTTTATATCGGGAGCGCACCTACGAGCAGTACTTC. Its translation is CASSLYRERTYEQYF.

This clonotype was counted many times. The rearrangement uses TRBV18 and TRBJ2-1; 7 nucleotides match TRBD1. After removal of 4 bases from V and 6 bases from J, the junction contained 3 bases not matched to a gene. Germline V gives CDR1 KGHSH, CDR2 LQKENI. The CDR3 has 13 amino acids. The CDR3 loop is CASSRDRANEQFF. CDR3 bases: TGTGCCAGCTCACGCGACAGGGCCAATGAGCAGTTCTTC.

The rearrangement uses TRBV28 and TRBJ2-3; TRBD2 aligns across 8 bases. The CDR3 is 15 amino acids. Looked up from germline, CDR1 is MDHEN and CDR2 is SYDVKM. V was pared by 2 bases and J by 3 bases, with 4 bases of the junction left unmatched. The CDR3, as DNA: TGTGCCAGCAGTTTAGGGGGACTAGTGACAGATACGCAGTATTTT. Its translation is CASSLGGLVTDTQYF. The whole variable domain, remainder taken from reference TRBV28 and TRBJ2-3, is DVKVTQSSRYLVKRTGEKVFLECVQDMDHENMFWYRQDPGLGLRLIYFSYDVKMKEKGDIPEGYSVSREKKERFSLILESASTNQTSMYLCASSLGGLVTDTQYFGPGTRLTVL.

This rearrangement joins TRBV28 to TRBJ2-7; 7 bases map to TRBD1. The germline gives CDR1 MDHEN, CDR2 SYDVKM. J was trimmed by 9 bases and V by 6 bases; bases with no gene match: 14. The CDR3 is 14 residues long. The CDR3 region is CASSPGTAFLGQYF. CDR3 nucleotide sequence: TGTGCCAGCAGCCCCGGGACAGCTTTCCTGGGGCAGTACTTC.

This clonotype was seen repeatedly, ten times or more. With a much larger clone just one base away, this may be a read error. This sequence joins TRBV20-1 and TRBJ2-1; the match to TRBD2 covers 7 bases. The V and J ends lost 1 base and 7 bases, in that order; junction bases with no gene match: 10. The germline CDR1 and CDR2 sequences are DFQATT and SNEGSKA (reference sequence). The CDR3 spans 15 residues. CDR3 region: CSARAGTTGRNEQFF. In DNA form, the CDR3 reads TGCAGTGCTAGAGCCGGGACTACCGGGAGGAATGAGCAGTTCTTC.

Points on this clonotype: This could be a read error, since a much larger clone is one nucleotide away. The chain recombines TRBV7-2 with TRBJ2-1; possibly TRBD1 for D (5 bases). Per the germline V gene, CDR1 is SGHTA and CDR2 is FQGNSA. This CDR3 comprises 14 residues. The CDR3 sequence is CASSSMDTYDEQFF. Here the CDR3 DNA reads TGTGCCAGCAGCTCCATGGACACCTACGATGAGCAGTTCTTC. The full variable domain, completed using reference TRBV7-2 and TRBJ2-1, is GAGVSQSPSNKVTEKGKDVELRCDPISGHTALYWYRQSLGQGLEFLIYFQGNSAPDKSGLPSDRFSAERTGGSVSTLTIQRTQQEDSAVYLCASSSMDTYDEQFFGPGTRLTVL.

At least ten counts were recorded for this clonotype. This rearrangement joins TRBV19 to TRBJ1-5; 9 bases align to TRBD1. The CDR3 covers 18 residues. Germline trimming cut 5 bases from V and 3 bases from J; bases unmatched to any gene: 14. Germline lookup yields CDR1 LNHDA and CDR2 SQIVND (reference sequence). The CDR3 DNA reads TGTGCCAGTAGTGTCACCGGGACAGGGATGATCTACAATCAGCCCCAGCATTTT. Its translation is CASSVTGTGMIYNQPQHF.

Note on this clonotype: A clone one base away is much larger, so this may be a read error. The conserved phenylalanine or tryptophan is not found at the CDR3 terminus, so this likely reflects a read error. The V call is TRBV18, the J call TRBJ1-1; TRBD1 might be the D (5 bases). The V and J ends lost 2 bases and 1 base respectively, with 8 bases between them. Germline-derived CDR1 and CDR2 are KGHSH and LQKENI. This CDR3 has 14 residues. CDR3 amino acids: CASSPAGGNTEAFS. In DNA, the CDR3 is TGTGCCAGCTCACCAGCGGGGGGGAACACTGAAGCTTTCTCT.

This clonotype is medium-sized within its sample. The rearrangement links TRBV30 to TRBJ2-7; 7 bases map to TRBD1. CDR3 length: 11 residues. V shed 7 bases, J shed 3 bases, and the junction held 3 bases outside the gene matches. Looked up from germline, CDR1 is GTSNPN and CDR2 is SVGIG (reference sequence). CDR3 sequence reads: CASRQGYEQYF. The DNA for the CDR3 is TGTGCCTCGAGACAGGGCTACGAGCAGTACTTC.

In this sample, this clonotype turned up many times. The chain joins TRBV7-3 to TRBJ2-2, with 8 bases identical to TRBD2. V lost 5 bases and J lost 1; bases outside the gene matches: 3. Looked up from germline, CDR1 is SGHTA and CDR2 is FQGTGA. This CDR3 comprises 15 residues. CDR3 DNA sequence: TGTGCCAGCAGCCCTCTAGCGGGGAACACCGGGGAGCTGTTTTTT. Translation gives CASSPLAGNTGELFF. Full variable domain (outside the CDR3, taken from reference TRBV7-3 and TRBJ2-2): GAGVSQTPSNKVTEKGKYVELRCDPISGHTALYWYRQSLGQGPEFLIYFQGTGAADDSGLPNDRFFAVRPEGSVSTLKIQRTERGDSAVYLCASSPLAGNTGELFFGEGSRLTVL.

This clonotype was recorded at least ten times. This sequence joins TRBV6-2 or TRBV6-3 and TRBJ2-1; D not certain. Trimming left V 3 bases short and J 8 bases short, with 14 bases between. CDR3 size: 14 residues. Per germline, CDR1 MNHEY and CDR2 SVGEGT. CDR3 in amino acids: CASSYYLRFHEQFF. CDR3 bases: TGTGCCAGCAGTTATTATCTGCGGTTTCATGAGCAGTTCTTC.

This clonotype was counted ten times or more. V usage is TRBV10-3 and J usage is TRBJ2-7; perhaps TRBD2 as D (6 bases). This CDR3 comprises 16 residues. Germline CDR1 ENHRY, CDR2 SYGVKD. V lost 3 bases to trimming and J lost 7 bases, with 22 bases between them. The CDR3 loop is CAISELDGSPQREQYF. The CDR3 bases are TGTGCCATCAGTGAATTGGACGGGAGCCCCCAGCGAGAGCAGTACTTC.

This clonotype appeared a few times. This CDR3 is CASSPRDRANTEAFF. The CDR3 DNA reads TGTGCCAGCTCACCCAGGGACAGGGCGAACACTGAAGCTTTCTTT. The chain links TRBV18 to TRBJ1-1; the match to TRBD1 covers 9 bases. Unmatched junction bases numbered 3, after V lost 3 bases and J lost 1 base. The germline V gene has CDR1 KGHSH and CDR2 LQKENI. This CDR3 comprises 15 residues.